This TCR beta chain was recorded in a study of T cells after yellow fever vaccination (dated by TCRdb to the late 2010s). At the level of the whole study: The SMART-Seq v4 Ultra Low Input RNA kit was used to prepare libraries from fractions with low cell numbers. To follow T-cell clones before and after primary and booster YFV17D yellow fever vaccination, bulk TCR alpha and beta repertoires were sequenced over time. Two healthy male donors, one aged 18 to 30 and one aged 30 to 40 years, were included in the cohort. Blood was drawn at multiple timepoints before and after primary and secondary immunization, with bulk PBMC replicates and cell subsets isolated.

This sample's treatment or condition label indicates: live attenuated yellow fever vaccine strain. PBMCs were isolated from peripheral blood using a standard Ficoll-Paque protocol. Dynabeads CD4 and CD8 positive selection kits were used to isolate the CD4 and CD8 T-cell fractions. TriZol was used to extract RNA from bulk PBMCs, CD4 and CD8 fractions, and dextramer-positive and dextramer-negative fractions. The sample was run on an Illumina NovaSeq 6000. TCR cDNA was synthesized by 5'RACE template switching, which introduced a universal primer site and unique molecular identifiers. Priming of cDNA synthesis was performed from both the TCR alpha and TCR beta constant segments. Library amplification involved two PCR steps, and the second step added sample barcodes and sequencing adapters. Sequencing of libraries was performed on Illumina HiSeq 2500 (2x100 bp) or NovaSeq (2x150 bp). For the original study's pipeline: MIGEC was used to demultiplex reads and collapse the reads into UMI consensus sequences, and MiXCR was used for V(D)J alignment. Clonotypes responding to the vaccine were identified with edgeR on replicate PBMC samples, with the criteria of FDR below 0.01 and a log2 fold change above 5 up to day 15. Bulk clonotypes were assigned CD4 or CD8 identity according to which sequenced CD4 or CD8 repertoire held them at higher abundance. The public reads were run again by TCRdb, first through fastp at Q25 and then through MiXCR, and only productive beta chains were kept. One record per CDR3 amino acid sequence lists the most common genes and DNA. What appears here as the V and J calls and clone size reflects TCRdb's work, not the paper's. This sample holds about 220,000 distinct CDR3 sequences; roughly 3% were observed only once. The ten top clones hold roughly 3.2% of the sample.

This clonotype was seen repeatedly, ten times or more. The antigen it recognizes is unknown. No much larger clonotype is one base removed from it; base qualities were not supplied. What the authors observed across the whole study: The secondary T-cell response was weaker than the primary response but faster, peaking on day 5 instead of day 15. Only a couple of donors were included in the study, so the extent to which the findings can be generalized is limited. Computational filtering was required because FACS-sorted repertoires could contain abundant contaminating clonotypes from the bulk population. Most clones expanded after primary vaccination were re-detected after the booster (approximately 96% of CD4 and 88% of CD8), suggesting broad memory maintenance. A small share of clonotypes occurred in both CD4 and CD8 compartments, likely arising from convergent recombination.

V and J lose 0 bases and 2 bases, and a span of 7 bases separates them. CDR1 and CDR2, per the germline V gene, are SGHTS and YDEGEE. Including the terminal cysteine and phenylalanine, the CDR3 comprises 14 residues. The sequence is cut down to CDR3 DNA, 42 bases in frame from base 1. The sequencing used CD4+ T cells sorted from PBMCs, collected 10 days after the yellow fever booster vaccination. The sequence was collected from a man aged 18 to 30 who received the YFV17D yellow fever vaccine. The chain employs TRBV5-8 and TRBJ2-3; possibly the D gene is TRBD2, per 6 matching bases. The DNA sequence is given as TGTGCCAGCAGCTTGGGGGACTTCACAGATACGCAGTATTTT. It encodes CASSLGDFTDTQYF.